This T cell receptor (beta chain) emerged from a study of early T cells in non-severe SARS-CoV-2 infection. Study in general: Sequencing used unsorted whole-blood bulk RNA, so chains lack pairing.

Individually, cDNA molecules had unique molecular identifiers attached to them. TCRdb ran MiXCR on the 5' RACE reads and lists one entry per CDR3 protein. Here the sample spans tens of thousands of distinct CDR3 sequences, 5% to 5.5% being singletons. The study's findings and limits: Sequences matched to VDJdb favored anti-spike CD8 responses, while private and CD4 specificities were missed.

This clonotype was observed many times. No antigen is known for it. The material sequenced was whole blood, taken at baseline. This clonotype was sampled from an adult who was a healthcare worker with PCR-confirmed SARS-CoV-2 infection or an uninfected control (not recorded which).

CDR3: CAISDHGSNTEAFF. The CDR3 nucleotides are TGTGCCATCAGTGATCACGGGAGTAACACTGAAGCTTTCTTT. The chain uses TRBV10-3 and TRBJ1-1; no clear D gene. From germline, CDR1 is ENHRY and CDR2 SYGVKD. Trimming left V 3 bases short and J 2 bases short, with 10 bases between. CDR3 length: 14 residues.